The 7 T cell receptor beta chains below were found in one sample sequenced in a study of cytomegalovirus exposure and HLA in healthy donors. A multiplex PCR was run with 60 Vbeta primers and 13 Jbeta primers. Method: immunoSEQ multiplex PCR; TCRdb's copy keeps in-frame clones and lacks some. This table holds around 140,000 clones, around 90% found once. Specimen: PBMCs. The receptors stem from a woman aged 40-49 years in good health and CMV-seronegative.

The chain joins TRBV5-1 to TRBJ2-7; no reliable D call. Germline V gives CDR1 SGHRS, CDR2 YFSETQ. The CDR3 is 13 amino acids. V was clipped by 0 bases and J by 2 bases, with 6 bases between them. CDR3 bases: TGCGCCAGCAGCTTGGTCTACCCCTACGAGCAGTACTTC. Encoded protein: CASSLVYPYEQYF.

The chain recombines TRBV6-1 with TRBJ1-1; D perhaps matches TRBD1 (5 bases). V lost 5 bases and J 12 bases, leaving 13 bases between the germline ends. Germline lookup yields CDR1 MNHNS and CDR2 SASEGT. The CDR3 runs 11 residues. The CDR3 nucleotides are TGTGCCAGCAGTAAAAAGGGGTTCTCTTTCTTT. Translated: CASSKKGFSFF.

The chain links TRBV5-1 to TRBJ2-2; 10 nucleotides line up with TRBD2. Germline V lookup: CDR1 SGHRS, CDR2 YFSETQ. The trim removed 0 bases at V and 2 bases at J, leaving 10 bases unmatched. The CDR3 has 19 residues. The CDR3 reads CASSLAASGSFSNTGELFF. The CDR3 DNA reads TGCGCCAGCAGCTTGGCGGCTAGCGGGAGTTTTAGCAACACCGGGGAGCTGTTTTTT.

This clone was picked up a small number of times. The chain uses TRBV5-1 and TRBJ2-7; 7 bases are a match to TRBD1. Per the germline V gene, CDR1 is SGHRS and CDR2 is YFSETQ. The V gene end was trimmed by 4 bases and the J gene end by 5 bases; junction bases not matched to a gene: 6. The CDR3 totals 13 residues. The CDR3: CASSQTGIDEQYF. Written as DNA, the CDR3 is TGCGCCAGCAGCCAGACAGGGATCGACGAGCAGTACTTC. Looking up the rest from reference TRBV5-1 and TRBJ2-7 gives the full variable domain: KAGVTQTPRYLIKTRGQQVTLSCSPISGHRSVSWYQQTPGQGLQFLFEYFSETQRNKGNFPGRFSGRQFSNSRSEMNVSTLELGDSALYLCASSQTGIDEQYFGPGTRLTVT.

CDR3 region: CASSLVLAPGGDTQYF. The CDR3 DNA sequence: TGTGCCAGCAGCTTAGTGTTAGCCCCAGGGGGGGATACGCAGTATTTT. The V gene is TRBV7-8, the J gene TRBJ2-3; possible D gene TRBD1, 7 bases. V was trimmed by 1 base and J by 6 bases, leaving 17 bases between them. CDR1 and CDR2 (germline): SGHVS, FQNEAQ. CDR3 length: 16 residues.

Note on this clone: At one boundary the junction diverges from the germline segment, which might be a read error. CDR3 DNA: TGTTCCAGCAGCCTCCGGAGGGATCAAGAGACCCAGTACTTC. This sequence encodes CSSSLRRDQETQYF. The chain uses TRBV7-9 and TRBJ2-5, with TRBD2 as a possible D gene (6 bases). The CDR3 runs 14 residues. Germline loops: CDR1 SEHNR, CDR2 FQNEAQ (reference sequence).

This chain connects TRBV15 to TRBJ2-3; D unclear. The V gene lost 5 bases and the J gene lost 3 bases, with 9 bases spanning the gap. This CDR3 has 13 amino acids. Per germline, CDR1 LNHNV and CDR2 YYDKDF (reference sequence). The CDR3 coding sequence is TGTGCCACCAGCGGTCCTAATACAGATACGCAGTATTTT. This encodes CATSGPNTDTQYF. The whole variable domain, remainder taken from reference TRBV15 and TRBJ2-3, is DAMVIQNPRYQVTQFGKPVTLSCSQTLNHNVMYWYQQKSSQAPKLLFHYYDKDFNNEADTPDNFQSRRPNTSFCFLDIRSPGLGDTAMYLCATSGPNTDTQYFGPGTRLTVL.